This TCR beta chain was retrieved from a study of PD-1 blockade in classical Hodgkin lymphoma. Stated time point: cycle 4 day 1 (C4D1), after 6 weeks of nivolumab. The patients all showed relapse after autologous stem cell transplantation, while their brentuximab vedotin exposure varied. TCRdb's table, derived via immunoSEQ multiplex PCR, lists solely in-frame clones and lacks some. The top ten hold around 12% of the sample, which has about 50,000 clones, around 76% seen once. Between the trimmed V and J ends, which lost 3 bases and 7 bases, there was a span of 15 bases. This CDR3 has 14 residues. Germline CDR1 is LNHDA and CDR2 is SQIVND (reference sequence).

The receptor was isolated from a human donor with classical Hodgkin lymphoma. The chain links TRBV19 to TRBJ1-1; D is undetermined. Sequencing used peripheral blood mononuclear cells (PBMCs), obtained before the fourth cycle of nivolumab. CDR3 sequence: CASSIRVVQDEAFF. The CDR3 DNA reads as TGTGCCAGTAGTATTCGAGTCGTCCAGGATGAAGCTTTCTTT.